The clone carrying this TCR beta chain was seen more than once but under ten times. Treatment of the sample: roughly 18 received Ad26.COV2.S at low or high dose, single or two shots; 5 received placebo; per-sample allocation not given. Sampling occurred on day 63 after the first vaccine or placebo injection. From germline, CDR1 is LNHNV and CDR2 YYDKDF (reference sequence). The length of the CDR3 is 13 residues. V dropped 5 bases and J dropped 5 bases, with 10 bases sitting between them. Using immunoSEQ multiplex PCR, the repertoire was profiled, and TCRdb retains in-frame clones only, with some absent. The sample has some 500,000 clones; 89% are singletons. The sample comes from a study of Ad26.COV2.S vaccination and SARS-CoV-2 variants. Study-wide context: Ad26.COV2.S was injected intramuscularly once or twice, 56 days apart.

The gene calls are TRBV15 and TRBJ1-5; D ambiguous. The specimen comprised peripheral blood, sampled in a trial of Ad26.COV2.S vaccine versus placebo. The source of this sequence is a person aged 18-65 years who received the Ad26.COV2.S COVID-19 vaccine or a placebo. The CDR3 reads CATSLVYDQPQHF. Written as DNA, the CDR3 is TGTGCCACCAGCCTCGTCTACGATCAGCCCCAGCATTTT.